The 12 T cell receptor beta chains below all came from one sample that was sequenced in a study of T cell repertoires in cytomegalovirus infection. In TCRdb, the reads were re-called with MiXCR into one record per CDR3 protein. The sample carries 150,000 to 200,000 distinct CDR3 sequences, about a sixth recorded once. The sequenced sample was CD8+ T cells from PBMCs. These receptors were taken from a human donor in good health (CMV status not recorded). Some clones in this sample may be carry-over from other donors' samples.

This clonotype has only a few counts. The chain recombines TRBV12-3 or TRBV12-4 with TRBJ1-5, with 10 bases aligning to TRBD1. The CDR3 contains 16 residues. Trimming cost V 5 bases and J 8 bases; bases outside gene matches: 12. The CDR3 DNA follows: TGTGCCAGCAGTGGGACAGGGGCAATACTAAGAGAGCCCCAGCATTTT. Residues: CASSGTGAILREPQHF.

V usage is TRBV6-4 and J usage is TRBJ2-2, with D tentatively TRBD2 (6 bases). Deletions cut 2 bases from V and 12 bases from J, with 19 bases between. Germline values: CDR1 MRHNA, CDR2 SNTAGT. This CDR3 comprises 15 residues. The chain's CDR3 is CASSDNRNEGGKLFF. In DNA, the CDR3 is TGTGCCAGCAGTGACAACCGGAATGAGGGAGGCAAGCTGTTTTTT.

This chain joins TRBV7-9 and TRBJ1-1, with 8 bases lining up with TRBD1. This CDR3 spans 15 amino acids. Germline V gene data show CDR1 as SEHNR and CDR2 as FQNEAQ (reference sequence). V lost 5 bases to trimming and J lost 5 bases; unmatched junction nucleotides: 10. CDR3 sequence reads: CASSPGQGGWTEAFF. CDR3 bases: TGTGCCAGCAGCCCCGGACAGGGTGGATGGACTGAAGCTTTCTTT.

This clonotype was counted at least ten times. V and J are TRBV28 and TRBJ2-1, with TRBD1 identical over 7 bases. The CDR3 sequence is 16 residues long. The germline gives CDR1 MDHEN, CDR2 SYDVKM. The ends lost 6 bases at V and 3 bases at J; junction bases unmatched: 11. CDR3 protein: CASRPLTGKGYNEQFF. In DNA form, the CDR3 reads TGTGCCAGCAGGCCTCTGACAGGGAAGGGCTACAATGAGCAGTTCTTC.

The table lists this clonotype with a few counts. The V gene is TRBV5-4, the J gene TRBJ1-1, with D perhaps matching TRBD1 (5 bases). The CDR3 is 14 amino acids. Trimming shortened V by 2 bases and J by 6 bases, and 14 bases separated the two germline ends. Germline V CDR1 and CDR2: SGHNT, YYREEE (reference sequence). The CDR3 DNA follows: TGTGCCAGCAGCTTAGGAGGGGAAATATCTGAAGCTTTCTTT. It encodes CASSLGGEISEAFF.

This rearrangement joins TRBV29-1 to TRBJ2-2; D remains ambiguous. The CDR3 totals 14 residues. V was cut by 5 bases and J by 5 bases, with 15 bases left in between. CDR1 is SQVTM and CDR2 is ANQGSEA in the germline V gene. CDR3 amino acids: CSVPTHPGTGELFF. CDR3 DNA sequence: TGCAGCGTTCCTACACACCCTGGGACCGGGGAGCTGTTTTTT.

This clonotype was counted between two and nine times. The genes are TRBV7-6 and TRBJ2-1; TRBD2 aligns across 7 bases. J gave up 6 bases and V 5 bases, and 10 bases lay outside the gene matches. The CDR3 is 15 amino acids. Germline V lookup: CDR1 SGHVS, CDR2 FNYEAQ. CDR3 in DNA: TGTGCCAGCAGCCACGGGTCTAGCGGTTCCAATGAGCAGTTCTTC. It yields the protein CASSHGSSGSNEQFF.

This clonotype was recorded a few times. The rearrangement links TRBV4-3 to TRBJ1-4; 7 bases are a match to TRBD1. The CDR3 extends over 16 amino acids. V dropped 4 bases and J dropped 0; count of bases not matched to a gene: 5. Germline CDR1 is LGHNA and CDR2 is YSLEER. The CDR3 loop reads CASSPGQDPTNEKLFF. In nucleotides, the CDR3 is TGCGCCAGCAGCCCCGGACAGGATCCAACTAATGAAAAACTGTTTTTT.

This clonotype was seen a handful of times. The V call is TRBV12-3 or TRBV12-4, the J call TRBJ2-7; no definite D call. V was clipped by 3 bases and J by 4 bases, with 13 bases between them. The CDR3 consists of 14 residues. CDR3 in amino acids: CASSLQQILYEQYF. In DNA, the CDR3 is TGTGCCAGCAGTTTGCAACAGATTCTTTACGAGCAGTACTTC.

This chain links TRBV7-6 with TRBJ2-5; 9 bases line up with TRBD2. V lost 2 bases and J lost 4; bases outside the gene matches: 8. The germline V gene encodes CDR1 SGHVS and CDR2 FNYEAQ. The length of the CDR3 is 16 residues. The CDR3 sequence: CASSLRPSGAPETQYF. CDR3 in DNA: TGTGCCAGCAGCTTACGTCCTAGCGGGGCCCCAGAGACCCAGTACTTC.

This sequence joins TRBV7-9 and TRBJ1-1; D is uncertain. This CDR3 is built from 14 residues. Germline V CDR1 and CDR2: SEHNR, FQNEAQ (reference sequence). Trimming cost V 2 bases and J 3 bases, with 10 bases left between them. For the CDR3, the DNA is TGTGCCAGCAGCTTAATTTCCAGCGACACTGAAGCTTTCTTT. Translated: CASSLISSDTEAFF.

This chain uses TRBV12-3 or TRBV12-4 with TRBJ2-3, with unresolved D. The germline V and J ends were trimmed by 3 bases and 3 bases, with 16 bases remaining between them. This CDR3 has 16 residues. The CDR3 here is CASSFKRPPMTDTQYF. In nucleotides, the CDR3 is TGTGCCAGCAGTTTCAAGAGGCCTCCGATGACAGATACGCAGTATTTT.